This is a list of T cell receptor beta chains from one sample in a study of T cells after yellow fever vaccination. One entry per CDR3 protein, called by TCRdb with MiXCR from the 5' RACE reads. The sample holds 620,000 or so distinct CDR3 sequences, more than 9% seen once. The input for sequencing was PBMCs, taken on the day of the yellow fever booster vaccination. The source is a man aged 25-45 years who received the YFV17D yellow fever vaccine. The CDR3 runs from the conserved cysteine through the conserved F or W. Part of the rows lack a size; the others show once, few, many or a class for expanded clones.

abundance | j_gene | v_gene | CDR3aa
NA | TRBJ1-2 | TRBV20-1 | CSARDTRTEPNYGYTF
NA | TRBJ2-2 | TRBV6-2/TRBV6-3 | CASSYPGLRTGELFF
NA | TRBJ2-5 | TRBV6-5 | CASSYGTAGGETQYF
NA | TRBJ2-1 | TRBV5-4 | CASSFQGAGYEQFF
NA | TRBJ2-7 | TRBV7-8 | CASSLGPTAYEQYF
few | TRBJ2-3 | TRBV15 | CATSRGARSTDTQYF
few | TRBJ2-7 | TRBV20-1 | CSARRGTYEQYF
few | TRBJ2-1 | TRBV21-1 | CASSSPTGQSSYNEQFF
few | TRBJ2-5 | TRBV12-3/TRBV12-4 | CASSRNPTAQETQYF
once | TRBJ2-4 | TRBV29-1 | CSVTGRLAKNIQYF
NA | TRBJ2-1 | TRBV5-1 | CASSLIEEAYSYNEQFF
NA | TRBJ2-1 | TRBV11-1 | CASSSIGGLAGGRYNEQFF
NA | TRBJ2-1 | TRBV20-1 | CSARALSGGSYNEQFF
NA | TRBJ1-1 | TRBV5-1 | CASSSGQGGPMNTEAFF
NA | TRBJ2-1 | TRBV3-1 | CASSQLEEQFF
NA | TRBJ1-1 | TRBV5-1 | CASSSLDGGMNTEAFF
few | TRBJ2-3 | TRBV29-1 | CSGGGDTQYF
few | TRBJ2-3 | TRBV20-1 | CSASGRGMAGTQYF
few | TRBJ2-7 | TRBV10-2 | CASSERTLQYF
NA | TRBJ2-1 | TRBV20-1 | CSASQGRSYNEQFF
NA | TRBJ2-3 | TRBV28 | CASYAGGATDTQYF
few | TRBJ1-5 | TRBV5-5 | CASSSHGGMSNQPQHF
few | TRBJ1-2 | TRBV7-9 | CASSLDDGGGYTF
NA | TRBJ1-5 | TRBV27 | CASSPGRVNQAQHF
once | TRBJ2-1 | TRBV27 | CASSIPPQQFF
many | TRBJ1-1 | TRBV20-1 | CSAGRTGLTEAFF
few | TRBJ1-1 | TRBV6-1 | CASSTTPTGDTEAFF
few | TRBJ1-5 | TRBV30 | CAWSVPGPAPKHF
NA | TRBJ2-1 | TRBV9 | CASSVGSRAGRIYNEQFF
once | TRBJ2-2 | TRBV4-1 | CASSQDGGAGELFF
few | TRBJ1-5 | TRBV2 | CASRNFPQPQHF
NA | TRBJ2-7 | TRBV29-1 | CSVEDTGQGAYEQYF
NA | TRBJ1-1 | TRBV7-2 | CASSLVAVGTEAFF
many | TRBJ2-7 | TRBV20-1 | CSAPDRGSSYEQYF
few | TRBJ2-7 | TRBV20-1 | CSARGFSSYEQYF
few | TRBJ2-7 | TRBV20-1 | CSAGRAGRNSYEQYF
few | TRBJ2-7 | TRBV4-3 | CASSQAQGGWEQYF
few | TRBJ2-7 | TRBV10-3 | CAISELAGSPYEQYF
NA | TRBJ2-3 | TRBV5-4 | CASSLGGSSTDTQYF
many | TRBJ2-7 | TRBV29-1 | CSVIRDRTYEQYF
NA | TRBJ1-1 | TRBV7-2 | CASSLVGFTEAFF
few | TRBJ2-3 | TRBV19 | CASSPRTSGSRTDTQYF
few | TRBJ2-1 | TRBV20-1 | CSASTAGVIRNEQFF
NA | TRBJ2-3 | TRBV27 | CASSMQGIDTQYF
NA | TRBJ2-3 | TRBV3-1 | CASSQIADRTDTQYF
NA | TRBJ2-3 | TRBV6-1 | CASSSSPASSTDTQYF
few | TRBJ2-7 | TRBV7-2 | CASSLETREDAYEQYF
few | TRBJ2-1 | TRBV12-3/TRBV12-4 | CASSFGTNGEQFF
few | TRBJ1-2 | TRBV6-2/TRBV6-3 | CASSYPTRPGGDGYTF
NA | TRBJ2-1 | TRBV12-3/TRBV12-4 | CASSLGRDLSYNEQFF
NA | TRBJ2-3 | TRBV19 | CASSIEYGGLTTDTQYF
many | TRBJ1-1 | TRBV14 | CASSHRPRGTEAFF